Here is one T cell receptor beta chain with its context. Trimming pared 2 bases from V and 9 bases from J, leaving 5 bases between. CDR3 size: 11 residues. The germline V gene encodes CDR1 KGHSY and CDR2 FQNENV. Per the study methods: Amplified reference gene primers provided the basis for estimating nucleated cell counts. Here immunoSEQ multiplex PCR was the method, and the copy in TCRdb shows in-frame clones only, minus some. That table gives V, J and clone size, and the DNA gave D and trimming. The sample has a few hundred thousand clones; 88% are singletons. This specimen belongs to a study of blood T cell repertoires in COVID-19. Overall study context: Whether acute or convalescent, the COVID-19 samples came from the United States, Italy and Spain. T cells, B-cell-depleted T cells, or PBMCs supplied cDNA or gDNA.

This sequence joins TRBV16 and TRBJ1-5; D is undetermined. The receptor comes from a woman in her twenties or thirties who had recovered from COVID-19. Sequencing was carried out using peripheral blood. The CDR3 DNA reads TGTGCCAGCAGCCAAGGGCCGCCCCAGCATTTT. Translating it yields CASSQGPPQHF.